This T cell receptor beta chain was sequenced for a study of cytomegalovirus exposure and HLA in healthy donors. Study-level background: Earlier results showed roughly 120 million unique TCR beta sequences derived from approximately 180 million T cells.

Both 60 Vbeta primers and 13 Jbeta primers went into the PCR. Data came from immunoSEQ multiplex PCR; TCRdb stores just in-frame clones and leaves some out. The sample lists about 150,000 clones; 80% were seen once. Regarding the study as a whole: About 90% or about 30% of the time was how often most TCR beta V segments were productive, according to an earlier analysis. While the bulk of TCR sequences proved rare, some public TCRs turned up in many donors.

About this clone itself: Its antigen is as yet unknown.

The source of this sequence is a young woman in good health and CMV-seronegative. The sequencing input was PBMCs.

CDR3 DNA: TGTGCCAGCAGCCCGCGGGGGACCACCTACGAGCAGTACTTC. Amino acid sequence: CASSPRGTTYEQYF. The gene calls are TRBV7-9 and TRBJ2-7; 7 bases match TRBD2. The CDR3 runs 14 residues. Germline trimming cut 5 bases from V and 2 bases from J; bases unmatched to any gene: 6. Germline CDR1 and CDR2: SEHNR and FQNEAQ (reference sequence).